The 18 T cell receptor beta chains given below trace back to one sample, sequenced in a study of blood T cell repertoires in COVID-19. Profiling relied on immunoSEQ multiplex PCR, and the TCRdb table lists in-frame clones only, not all of them. Of tens of thousands of clones detected, roughly 82% appear once; the ten largest clones hold 10% to 15%. The source material was peripheral blood. The receptors stem from a human donor in a cohort sampled during active COVID-19.

The V call is TRBV28, the J call TRBJ2-7; D might be TRBD2 (6 bases). Germline CDR1 is MDHEN and CDR2 is SYDVKM. This CDR3 comprises 15 residues. Trimming removed 3 bases at V and 3 bases at J, with 15 bases between. The CDR3 bases are TGTGCCAGCAGTTTGTTTAGCGGACTAATCTACGAGCAGTACTTC. It yields the protein CASSLFSGLIYEQYF.

The chain carries TRBV4-1 and TRBJ1-2; the match to TRBD1 covers 7 bases. Germline CDR1 reads MGHRA; CDR2 reads YSYEKL. The CDR3 loop spans 14 amino acids. V shed 2 bases, J shed 6 bases, and the junction held 6 bases outside the gene matches. The CDR3 region has the DNA TGCGCCAGCAGCCAAAGAGACAGGGATAATGGCTACACCTTC. It codes for CASSQRDRDNGYTF.

This clone was observed a single time. The V gene is TRBV11-2, the J gene TRBJ2-1, with a tentative D call TRBD2 (5 bases). The CDR3 is made up of 12 amino acids. Germline values: CDR1 SGHAT, CDR2 FQNNGV. The V gene lost 2 bases and the J gene lost 8 bases, with 7 bases spanning the gap. The CDR3 loop is CASSLRGYEQFF. CDR3 DNA: TGTGCCAGCAGCTTAAGAGGGTATGAGCAGTTCTTC.

This chain uses TRBV5-1 with TRBJ2-7; no clear D gene. V lost 4 bases and J lost 0, with 14 bases in between. CDR3 length equals 15 residues. Per germline, CDR1 SGHRS and CDR2 YFSETQ. CDR3 region: CASSRGTQSSYEQYF. DNA for the CDR3: TGCGCCAGCAGCAGAGGTACTCAGTCCTCCTACGAGCAGTACTTC.

The chain links TRBV2 to TRBJ1-6; TRBD1 is a possible D gene (6 bases). The CDR3 loop spans 14 amino acids. Germline CDR1 is SNHLY and CDR2 is FYNNEI. V lost 5 bases to trimming and J lost 7 bases, with 12 bases between them. In DNA, the CDR3 is TGTGCCAGCAGTTTAGGACAGTCCAATTCACCCCTCCACTTT. Translated: CASSLGQSNSPLHF.

The chain is built from TRBV6-5 and TRBJ2-5; TRBD2 aligns across 8 bases. The CDR3 spans 15 residues. Germline lookup yields CDR1 MNHEY and CDR2 SVGAGI. Unmatched junction bases numbered 9, after V lost 4 bases and J lost 5 bases. This chain's CDR3 is CASSSGGVEGETQYF. CDR3 DNA: TGTGCCAGCAGTTCGGGGGGGGTGGAAGGGGAGACCCAGTACTTC.

The rearrangement joins TRBV10-3 to TRBJ1-2, with 11 bases matching TRBD1. Germline V gene data show CDR1 as ENHRY and CDR2 as SYGVKD. J was trimmed by 0 bases and V by 10 bases; bases with no gene match: 7. The CDR3 runs to 15 residues. The CDR3 region is CATRTGGGSNYGYTF. CDR3 nucleotides: TGTGCCACCAGGACAGGGGGCGGCTCTAACTATGGCTACACCTTC.

This sequence joins TRBV28 and TRBJ2-3; TRBD2 matches 8 bases. CDR3 length equals 15 residues. V trimming: 6 bases; J trimming: 1 base; junction bases outside the gene matches: 6. CDR1 and CDR2 from the germline V gene are MDHEN and SYDVKM. The chain's CDR3 is CASSLAGLGTDTQYF. In DNA, the CDR3 is TGTGCCAGCAGCCTTGCGGGACTAGGCACAGATACGCAGTATTTT. The whole variable domain, filled in from reference TRBV28 and TRBJ2-3, reads DVKVTQSSRYLVKRTGEKVFLECVQDMDHENMFWYRQDPGLGLRLIYFSYDVKMKEKGDIPEGYSVSREKKERFSLILESASTNQTSMYLCASSLAGLGTDTQYFGPGTRLTVL.

With regard to this clone: The conserved phenylalanine or tryptophan is not found at the CDR3 terminus, so this likely reflects a read error. The limits of the CDR3 on the DNA are not certain, so only TCRdb's listed CDR3 is given. The chain links TRBV6-5 to TRBJ1-2; TRBD1 reflects the table's D call only, with no check against the DNA. Germline V gene data show CDR1 as MNHEY and CDR2 as SVGAGI. The CDR3 length equals 12 residues, ends included. CDR3 loop: CASRGDRGASQV.

This clone was detected only a few times. The V gene is TRBV5-8, the J gene TRBJ1-2; 8 nucleotides match TRBD1. The CDR3 runs 15 residues. The J segment lost 0 bases and the V segment lost 2 bases, leaving 3 bases of the junction unmatched. CDR1 and CDR2 from the germline V gene are SGHTS and YDEGEE. CDR3 residues: CASSLWDRPNYGYTF. In DNA, the CDR3 is TGTGCCAGCAGCTTATGGGACAGGCCTAACTATGGCTACACCTTC.

The chain joins TRBV3-1 (or the pseudogene TRBV3-2) to TRBJ2-5; TRBD2 matches 9 bases. Germline trimming cut 3 bases from V and 5 bases from J; bases unmatched to any gene: 4. CDR1 and CDR2 (germline): LGHDT, YNNKEL (reference sequence). The CDR3 length is 14 residues. CDR3 region: CASSQLAGSETQYF. The CDR3 nucleotides are TGTGCCAGCAGCCAGCTAGCGGGATCGGAGACCCAGTACTTC.

The V gene is TRBV3-1 (or the pseudogene TRBV3-2), the J gene TRBJ1-3; possibly TRBD1 for D (6 bases). The V end lost 1 base, the J end lost 0 bases, and 7 bases lay between the germline ends. The CDR3 has 15 amino acids. Looked up from germline, CDR1 is LGHDT and CDR2 is YNNKEL (reference sequence). The DNA of the CDR3 is TGTGCCAGCAGCCAAGGGACAGTCTCTGGAAACACCATATATTTT. Amino acids: CASSQGTVSGNTIYF.

V is TRBV7-9 and J is TRBJ2-5; maybe TRBD1 (6 bases). The CDR3 sequence is 15 residues long. V was cut by 5 bases and J by 2 bases, with 15 bases left in between. Germline values: CDR1 SEHNR, CDR2 FQNEAQ (reference sequence). The CDR3 sequence: CASSPSRTVQETQYF. For the CDR3, the DNA is TGTGCCAGCAGCCCGTCGAGGACAGTACAAGAGACCCAGTACTTC.

The V call is TRBV20-1, the J call TRBJ2-7; 7 bases map to TRBD1. CDR1 is DFQATT and CDR2 is SNEGSKA in the germline V gene (reference sequence). J gave up 5 bases and V 5 bases, and 3 bases lay outside the gene matches. There are 11 residues in the CDR3. The CDR3: CSAPGQNEQYF. The CDR3 DNA sequence: TGCAGTGCTCCGGGACAGAACGAGCAGTACTTC.

The J gene is TRBJ2-4, the V gene TRBV19; 7 bases fit TRBD1. The CDR3 is 13 residues long. CDR1 is LNHDA, CDR2 SQIVND, per germline (reference sequence). V was pared by 1 base and J by 12 bases, with 6 bases of the junction left unmatched. DNA for the CDR3: TGTGCCAGTAGTATAGGTCGCAGGGGGAATCAGTACTTC. This encodes CASSIGRRGNQYF.

This chain uses TRBV2 with TRBJ2-5; a weak D match, TRBD1 (6 bases). The ends were cut back, 6 bases at V and 0 bases at J, with 11 bases in the middle. The CDR3 is made up of 14 amino acids. The germline V gene encodes CDR1 SNHLY and CDR2 FYNNEI. CDR3 sequence reads: CASRGHRDQETQYF. CDR3 nucleotide sequence: TGTGCCAGCAGAGGTCACAGGGACCAAGAGACCCAGTACTTC.

This chain uses TRBV10-3 with TRBJ1-2; TRBD1 matches at 10 bases. The germline V gene has CDR1 ENHRY and CDR2 SYGVKD. After removal of 10 bases from V and 8 bases from J, the junction contained 7 bases not matched to a gene. CDR3 length: 12 amino acids. CDR3: CATWDRGFGYTF. DNA for the CDR3: TGTGCCACATGGGACAGGGGTTTCGGCTACACCTTC.

This clone has ten or more counts. This chain links TRBV27 with TRBJ1-1; TRBD1 aligns across 9 bases. The CDR3 consists of 14 residues. Trimming at V came to 3 bases and at J to 11 bases, leaving 10 bases not matched to a gene. Germline CDR1 and CDR2: MNHEY and SMNVEV (reference sequence). In nucleotides, the CDR3 is TGTGCCAGCAGTTTCGGGGGGACAGGGATGCGGGCTTTCTTT. Translating gives CASSFGGTGMRAFF.